The 21 T cell receptor beta chains below come from one sample, sequenced in a study of cytomegalovirus exposure and HLA in healthy donors. The PCR contained 60 Vbeta and 13 Jbeta primers. Here immunoSEQ multiplex PCR was the method, and the copy in TCRdb shows in-frame clones only, minus some. The repertoire holds fewer than 40,000 clones, with 65% to 90% as singletons. The sample taken for sequencing was PBMCs. These receptors were collected from a woman aged 18-35 years in good health and CMV-seronegative.

The chain combines TRBV30 with TRBJ1-1, with TRBD1 matching over 8 bases. Looked up from germline, CDR1 is GTSNPN and CDR2 is SVGIG (reference sequence). The CDR3 sequence is 12 residues long. The J segment lost 5 bases and the V segment lost 4 bases, leaving 3 bases of the junction unmatched. As DNA, the CDR3 is TGTGCCTGGACGTACAGGGGGACTGAAGCTTTCTTT. Residues: CAWTYRGTEAFF.

The V and J genes are TRBV28 and TRBJ2-5; 9 bases align to TRBD2. The CDR3 runs 17 residues. The V and J ends lost 7 bases and 4 bases, in that order; junction bases with no gene match: 16. The V gene's germline CDR1 is MDHEN and CDR2 SYDVKM. In DNA, the CDR3 is TGTGCCAGCACCACTATAGGGCTAGCGGGGAGTGCAGAGACCCAGTACTTC. Protein product: CASTTIGLAGSAETQYF.

The gene calls are TRBV5-1 and TRBJ2-1; maybe TRBD2 (6 bases). This CDR3 has 16 residues. Looked up from germline, CDR1 is SGHRS and CDR2 is YFSETQ. Trimming pared 4 bases from V and 1 base from J, leaving 15 bases between. The CDR3 bases are TGCGCCAGCAGCCTGGCCGGGGCGGGATCCTACAATGAGCAGTTCTTC. Its protein product is CASSLAGAGSYNEQFF.

The V and J genes are TRBV6-6 and TRBJ1-2; 7 nucleotides match TRBD1. Germline lookup yields CDR1 MNHNY and CDR2 SVGAGI (reference sequence). V gave up 0 bases and J gave up 6 bases; unmatched junction bases: 7. The CDR3 length is 15 residues. CDR3 sequence reads: CASSYSKGQRDGYTF. The DNA of the CDR3 is TGTGCCAGCAGTTACTCGAAGGGACAGAGAGATGGCTACACCTTC.

A note on this clone: Germline is not matched at one junction end, which may reflect a read error. The chain combines TRBV29-1 with TRBJ1-2; TRBD1 matches 8 bases. The CDR3 is made up of 12 amino acids. Germline V gene sequence: CDR1 SQVTM, CDR2 ANQGSEA. The CDR3 sequence: CSVHQGAGGYPF. The CDR3 bases are TGCAGCGTACATCAGGGGGCTGGGGGCTACCCCTTC.

The V gene is TRBV27, the J gene TRBJ1-3; D might be TRBD1 (6 bases). V was shortened by 6 bases and J by 0 bases, with 12 bases between the two germline ends. Germline CDR1 is MNHEY and CDR2 is SMNVEV (reference sequence). This CDR3 comprises 15 residues. CDR3 sequence reads: CASRSRGGSGNTIYF. CDR3 coding DNA: TGTGCCAGCAGGTCACGAGGGGGCTCTGGAAACACCATATATTTT.

This clone was observed a few times. The chain couples TRBV6-1 to TRBJ1-4; the D is unclear. V dropped 5 bases and J dropped 8 bases, with 12 bases sitting between them. The CDR3 length is 13 residues. CDR1 is MNHNS and CDR2 is SASEGT in the germline V gene. CDR3 in DNA: TGTGCCAGCAGTCTCAACAGTGGCGAAAAACTGTTTTTT. This sequence encodes CASSLNSGEKLFF.

The gene calls are TRBV5-1 and TRBJ1-3; the match to TRBD1 covers 7 bases. This CDR3 contains 16 residues. Germline CDR1 is SGHRS and CDR2 is YFSETQ. J lost 0 bases, V lost 4 bases, and 7 bases had no gene match. CDR3 sequence: CASSRMGQPSGNTIYF. As DNA, the CDR3 is TGCGCCAGCAGCCGGATGGGACAGCCCTCTGGAAACACCATATATTTT.

This chain links TRBV5-4 with TRBJ1-2, with 9 positions matching TRBD1. Losses at the gene ends were 1 base for V and 7 bases for J; bases not matched to a gene: 11. The CDR3 totals 16 residues. Germline V lookup: CDR1 SGHNT, CDR2 YYREEE (reference sequence). Written as DNA, the CDR3 is TGTGCCAGCAGCTTGTCCAAGCAGGGGACAGGGCTTGGCTACACCTTC. It specifies CASSLSKQGTGLGYTF.

This clone was observed a handful of times. The J gene is TRBJ2-3, the V gene TRBV15; TRBD2 might be the D (6 bases). Germline loops: CDR1 LNHNV, CDR2 YYDKDF (reference sequence). V lost 8 bases to trimming and J lost 3 bases, with 12 bases between them. This CDR3 region has 13 residues. The CDR3 here is CATRRAGTDTQYF. In nucleotides, the CDR3 is TGTGCCACCCGGCGTGCGGGGACAGATACGCAGTATTTT.

The rearrangement uses TRBV5-6 and TRBJ2-5; the match to TRBD1 covers 10 bases. The V gene's germline CDR1 is SGHDT and CDR2 YYEEEE. CDR3 length: 16 amino acids. V dropped 2 bases and J dropped 3; count of bases not matched to a gene: 7. CDR3 region: CASSFRSGTGEETQYF. DNA of the CDR3: TGTGCCAGCAGCTTCCGATCCGGGACAGGGGAAGAGACCCAGTACTTC.

The gene calls are TRBV21-1 and TRBJ1-2; TRBD1, the table's D call, lacks a check against the DNA. TRBV21-1 counts as a pseudogene. This CDR3 has 14 amino acids. This CDR3 is CASSNSDRVGGYTF. CDR3 nucleotides: TGTGCCAGCAGCAATTCCGACAGGGTGGGAGGCTACACCTTC.

This chain links TRBV4-3 with TRBJ2-1; 9 positions match TRBD1. Per the germline V gene, CDR1 is LGHNA and CDR2 is YSLEER. The CDR3 spans 15 residues. V lost 0 bases to trimming and J lost 7 bases; unmatched junction nucleotides: 4. The CDR3 is CASSQDGDRENEQFF. The CDR3 DNA follows: TGCGCCAGCAGCCAAGATGGGGACAGGGAAAATGAGCAGTTCTTC.

This sequence joins TRBV29-1 and TRBJ2-7, with 11 bases lining up with TRBD1. In germline, CDR1 is SQVTM, CDR2 ANQGSEA. The CDR3 sequence is 13 residues long. The J segment lost 6 bases and the V segment lost 4 bases, leaving 5 bases of the junction unmatched. CDR3 in DNA: TGCAGCGTTGCGGGGGGACAGGGGGGCGAGCAGTACTTC. Protein sequence: CSVAGGQGGEQYF.

V and J are TRBV10-3 and TRBJ1-1, with 7 bases that match TRBD1. Germline V gene lookup returns CDR1 ENHRY and CDR2 SYGVKD. This CDR3 comprises 14 residues. The V segment lost 6 bases and the J segment 2 bases; nucleotides outside the gene matches: 6. CDR3 coding DNA: TGTGCCATCAGACAGGGACAGTACAACACTGAAGCTTTCTTT. Protein sequence: CAIRQGQYNTEAFF.

The J gene is TRBJ1-6, the V gene TRBV9; the match to TRBD1 covers 10 bases. The ends lost 3 bases at V and 9 bases at J; junction bases unmatched: 3. The CDR3 is 14 amino acids. Germline V gene data show CDR1 as SGDLS and CDR2 as YYNGEE. The DNA for the CDR3 is TGTGCCAGCAGCGGCGGGACAGGGGCTTCACCCCTCCACTTT. It encodes CASSGGTGASPLHF.

The chain combines TRBV7-3 with TRBJ2-2; TRBD2 aligns across 13 bases. V was clipped by 4 bases and J by 6 bases; unmatched bases: 8. From germline, CDR1 is SGHTA and CDR2 FQGTGA. The CDR3 loop spans 17 amino acids. The CDR3 sequence is CASSSGLAGVGSGELFF. CDR3 DNA: TGTGCCAGCAGCTCCGGACTAGCGGGAGTTGGGTCCGGGGAGCTGTTTTTT.

This sequence joins TRBV14 and TRBJ2-2, with no clear D. Germline V lookup: CDR1 SGHDN, CDR2 FVKESK. V lost 6 bases to trimming and J lost 0 bases, with 14 bases between them. The CDR3 runs 16 residues. The CDR3 region has the DNA TGTGCCAGCAGATTGCGGAATTCCGCGAACACCGGGGAGCTGTTTTTT. Residues: CASRLRNSANTGELFF.

A few counts support this clone. The rearrangement joins TRBV28 to TRBJ1-1; D perhaps matches TRBD1 (5 bases). The CDR3 extends over 13 amino acids. The ends were cut back, 2 bases at V and 6 bases at J, with 10 bases in the middle. Germline-derived CDR1 and CDR2 are MDHEN and SYDVKM. The CDR3: CASSLGQGPEAFF. DNA for the CDR3: TGTGCCAGCAGTTTAGGGCAGGGCCCTGAAGCTTTCTTT.

The chain is built from TRBV7-3 and TRBJ2-5, with 12 bases identical to TRBD2. Germline V lookup: CDR1 SGHTA, CDR2 FQGTGA. This CDR3 is 15 amino acids long. V shed 4 bases and J 2 bases; nucleotides not matched to a gene: 2. CDR3 in amino acids: CASSSTSGGQETQYF. In DNA, the CDR3 is TGTGCCAGCAGCTCAACTAGCGGGGGGCAAGAGACCCAGTACTTC.

The J gene is TRBJ1-5, the V gene TRBV6-6; tentative D call: TRBD1 (5 bases). Germline-derived CDR1 and CDR2 are MNHNY and SVGAGI (reference sequence). V was shortened by 7 bases and J by 4 bases, with 14 bases between the two germline ends. CDR3 length equals 14 residues. The CDR3 spells CASTERQTNQPQHF. The CDR3 DNA reads as TGTGCCAGCACTGAAAGACAGACTAATCAGCCCCAGCATTTT.